Shown below are 6 T cell receptor beta chains from a single sample sequenced in a study of regulatory T cells in long-lasting Graves disease. Combining iRepertoire HTBI primers with Arm-PCR of CDR3 regions, the authors built TCR beta libraries. TCRdb reprocessed the multiplex PCR reads via MiXCR and lists one record per CDR3 protein. The sample consists of a few hundred thousand distinct CDR3 sequences, approximately 23% of them appearing once. Time point reported: persistent/refractory GD, antithyroid drugs over 5 years with positive TRAb. RNA from PBMCs was the source of the TCR library. Specimen: peripheral blood mononuclear cells (PBMCs), collected when the disease was refractory, from a patient treated with antithyroid drugs. The receptors here all came from a middle-aged woman with Graves disease.

This clonotype was observed a few times. The chain is built from TRBV30 and TRBJ2-7; D remains ambiguous. This CDR3 is 12 amino acids long. Germline V gene data show CDR1 as GTSNPN and CDR2 as SVGIG (reference sequence). V was trimmed by 1 base and J by 4 bases, leaving 8 bases between them. DNA for the CDR3: TGTGCCTGGAGTGGACGTAAGTACGAGCAGTACTTC. Its translation is CAWSGRKYEQYF.

In its sample, this clonotype was seen many times. The chain recombines TRBV6-1 with TRBJ1-5; 7 nucleotides agree with TRBD1. Germline V gene sequence: CDR1 MNHNS, CDR2 SASEGT. This CDR3 is built from 15 residues. The V gene end was trimmed by 7 bases and the J gene end by 6 bases; junction bases not matched to a gene: 12. The CDR3: CASTIDRAVAQPQHF. The CDR3 DNA follows: TGTGCCAGCACCATAGACAGGGCAGTGGCTCAGCCCCAGCATTTT.

This clonotype has at least ten counts. The chain combines TRBV7-2 with TRBJ1-2; 7 nucleotides align to TRBD1. This CDR3 is 14 amino acids long. Germline assignment: CDR1 SGHTA and CDR2 FQGNSA. Trimming at V came to 5 bases and at J to 5 bases, leaving 8 bases not matched to a gene. CDR3 amino acids: CASSSPGGGYGYTF. The CDR3 region has the DNA TGTGCCAGCAGCAGCCCAGGGGGTGGTTATGGCTACACCTTC.

The gene calls are TRBV20-1 and TRBJ1-5, with a weak D call TRBD1 (5 bases). This CDR3 contains 16 residues. The V end was cut by 0 bases, the J end by 0 bases, with 12 bases between. The germline gives CDR1 DFQATT, CDR2 SNEGSKA (reference sequence). In nucleotides, the CDR3 is TGCAGTGCTAGAGAGACAGCTGATTATAGCAATCAGCCCCAGCATTTT. It codes for CSARETADYSNQPQHF.

This clonotype was seen at least ten times. V and J are TRBV27 and TRBJ1-6; no definite D call. Germline lookup yields CDR1 MNHEY and CDR2 SMNVEV (reference sequence). The CDR3 runs 14 residues. V lost 0 bases and J lost 9, with 9 bases in between. The CDR3 DNA sequence: TGTGCCAGCAGTTTATCCGGCCTTGGTTCACCCCTCCACTTT. Its protein product is CASSLSGLGSPLHF.

The gene calls are TRBV5-1 and TRBJ2-2, with unresolved D. The germline V gene encodes CDR1 SGHRS and CDR2 YFSETQ. CDR3 length equals 13 residues. The ends were cut back, 9 bases at V and 3 bases at J, with 12 bases in the middle. CDR3 residues: CANRGAHTGELFF. CDR3 DNA: TGCGCCAACAGAGGTGCGCACACCGGGGAGCTGTTTTTT.